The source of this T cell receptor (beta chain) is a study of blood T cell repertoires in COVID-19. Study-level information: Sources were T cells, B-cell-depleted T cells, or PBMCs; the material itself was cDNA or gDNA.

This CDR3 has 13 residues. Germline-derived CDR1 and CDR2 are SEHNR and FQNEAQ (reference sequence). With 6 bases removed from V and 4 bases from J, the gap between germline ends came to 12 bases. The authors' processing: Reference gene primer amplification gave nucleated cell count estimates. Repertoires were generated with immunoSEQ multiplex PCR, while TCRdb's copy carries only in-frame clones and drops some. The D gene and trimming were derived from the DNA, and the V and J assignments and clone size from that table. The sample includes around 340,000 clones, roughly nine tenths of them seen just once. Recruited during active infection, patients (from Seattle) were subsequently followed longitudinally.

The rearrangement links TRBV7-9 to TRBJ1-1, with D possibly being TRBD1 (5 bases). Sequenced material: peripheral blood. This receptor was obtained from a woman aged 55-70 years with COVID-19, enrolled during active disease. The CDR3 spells CASRAREGTEAFF. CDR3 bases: TGTGCCAGCAGAGCCAGGGAGGGCACTGAAGCTTTCTTT.